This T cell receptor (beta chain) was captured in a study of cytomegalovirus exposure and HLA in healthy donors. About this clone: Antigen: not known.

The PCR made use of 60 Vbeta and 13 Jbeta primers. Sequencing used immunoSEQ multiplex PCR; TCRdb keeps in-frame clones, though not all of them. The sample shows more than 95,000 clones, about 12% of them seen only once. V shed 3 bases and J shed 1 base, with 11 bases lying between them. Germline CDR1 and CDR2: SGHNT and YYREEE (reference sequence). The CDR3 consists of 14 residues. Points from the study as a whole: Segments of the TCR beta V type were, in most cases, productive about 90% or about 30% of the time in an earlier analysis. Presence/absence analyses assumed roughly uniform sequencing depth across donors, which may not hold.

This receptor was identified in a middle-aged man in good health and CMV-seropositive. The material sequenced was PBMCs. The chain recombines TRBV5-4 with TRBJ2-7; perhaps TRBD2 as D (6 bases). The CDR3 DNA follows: TGTGCCAGCAGCTCTCGGGACTTATCCTACGAGCAGTACTTC. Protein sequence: CASSSRDLSYEQYF.